This TCR beta chain was sequenced during a study of blood T cell repertoires in COVID-19. Generated by immunoSEQ multiplex PCR, the TCRdb table keeps only in-frame clones and is missing some. The table records some 74,000 clones, about 82% of them present only once. This clone came up a few times. The identical CDR3 is also encoded by other nucleotide sequences in the sample. The V gene's germline CDR1 is SNHLY and CDR2 FYNNEI. CDR3 size: 17 residues. After removal of 10 bases from V and 3 bases from J, the junction contained 16 bases not matched to a gene. This TCR was sampled from a woman aged 80 or over with active or convalescent COVID-19. The material sequenced was peripheral blood. The gene calls are TRBV2 and TRBJ2-2, with 8 bases that match TRBD2. The CDR3 sequence: CATTRAGGGGDTGELFF. DNA of the CDR3: TGTGCCACCACCAGGGCCGGGGGGGGAGGGGACACCGGGGAGCTGTTTTTT.